Sequencing of this T cell receptor (beta chain) was carried out in a study of OX40 agonist ivuxolimab in advanced cancers. In the study overall: Treatment received earlier with anti-PD-1, anti-PD-L1 or anti-CTLA-4 agents was allowed, and around 36% had some.

CDR1 and CDR2 from the germline V gene are SGHTA and FQGTGA. The CDR3 sequence is 12 residues long. Trimming pared 6 bases from V and 7 bases from J, leaving 10 bases between. The assay was immunoSEQ multiplex PCR, and TCRdb's table has in-frame clones only and misses some. The sample yields 73,000 or so clones, approximately 85% seen once. This clonotype was sampled from an adult with an advanced solid tumor such as melanoma, head and neck, liver or kidney cancer. This sample comprised CD4+ or CD8+ T cells sorted from blood, obtained in a trial of the OX40 agonist ivuxolimab. V is TRBV7-3 and J is TRBJ2-1; the D gene could be TRBD1 or TRBD2 (5 bases each). This chain's CDR3 is CASRGPGNEQFF. As DNA, the CDR3 is TGTGCCAGCAGGGGACCTGGGAATGAGCAGTTCTTC.